Included here is one T cell receptor beta chain sequence, with context. Its cognate antigen is unknown. Libraries were prepared by immunoSEQ multiplex PCR; TCRdb keeps only in-frame clonotypes and omits some of them. This repertoire shows roughly 60,000 clones, approximately 91% found once; its top ten account for about 3.8%. This sample was included in a study of OX40 agonist ivuxolimab in advanced cancers. Study as a whole: Patients enrolled in dose escalation were diagnosed with hepatocellular carcinoma, melanoma, renal cell or head and neck cancer.

Germline V gene data show CDR1 as LNHDA and CDR2 as SQIVND (reference sequence). CDR3 length: 14 amino acids. Trimming pared 6 bases from V and 1 base from J, leaving 12 bases between. The study's findings and limits: Mean expanded clone counts were higher in CD8+ than CD4+ T cells.

Sequenced material: CD4+ or CD8+ T cells sorted from blood, taken in a trial of the OX40 agonist ivuxolimab. The chain recombines TRBV19 with TRBJ1-1, with D possibly matching TRBD1 (5 bases). This TCR derives from an adult with an advanced solid tumor such as melanoma, head and neck, liver or kidney cancer. CDR3 protein: CASRITRGNTEAFF. DNA for the CDR3: TGTGCCAGTAGGATTACTAGGGGGAACACTGAAGCTTTCTTT. The complete variable domain, with remaining parts taken from reference TRBV19 and TRBJ1-1, reads DGGITQSPKYLFRKEGQNVTLSCEQNLNHDAMYWYRQDPGQGLRLIYYSQIVNDFQKGDIAEGYSVSREKKESFPLTVTSAQKNPTAFYLCASRITRGNTEAFFGQGTRLTVV.